This T cell receptor beta chain emerged from a study of cytomegalovirus exposure and HLA in healthy donors. Germline assignment: CDR1 SGHVS and CDR2 FNYEAQ. This CDR3 has 14 residues. V was cut by 1 base and J by 0 bases, with 7 bases left in between. This clone was seen only once. Primers: 60 Vbeta forward and 13 Jbeta reverse. Produced via immunoSEQ multiplex PCR; TCRdb's table is partial and in-frame only. The sample yields around 70,000 clones, under 80% seen once. The J gene is TRBJ2-7, the V gene TRBV7-6, with D perhaps matching TRBD1 (5 bases). Sequencing input: PBMCs. This clonotype was obtained from a man aged 60 to 75 in good health and CMV-seropositive. The CDR3 DNA reads as TGTGCCAGCAGCTTAGGGACAAACTCCTACGAGCAGTACTTC. It encodes CASSLGTNSYEQYF.